These T cell receptor beta chains were read from a single sample in a study of blood T cells in healthy people across ages. TCRdb re-called the 5' RACE reads with MiXCR, one entry per CDR3 protein. Seen here are about 1.8 million distinct CDR3 sequences, roughly 50% observed once, and the top ten hold roughly 2.1%. Sequencing was performed on blood. These TCRs come from a woman aged 40 to 50 in good health. Each CDR3 is given with its conserved first and last residue. D genes are given only for firm matches. The listing skips clone size in some rows; elsewhere it reads once, few, many or a size class.

.	TRBJ2-1	TRBV7-2	.	TGTGCCAGCAGACCGACCCAAGCTTCATCGGGAGCTACGTTTTATGAGCAGTTCTTC	CASRPTQASSGATFYEQFF
many	TRBJ1-2	TRBV12-3/TRBV12-4	.	TGTGCCAGCAGTTCCGGACAGAGTGGCTACACCTTC	CASSSGQSGYTF
.	TRBJ2-7	TRBV4-3	TRBD2	TGCGCCAGCAGCCAATCAGCGGGGGGCCTAGGCTACGAGCAGTACTTC	CASSQSAGGLGYEQYF
.	TRBJ2-2	TRBV4-1	TRBD2	TGCGCCAGCAGCTTTAACGCGGCAGTAGCGGGGGAAGCCACCGGGGAGCTGTTTTTT	CASSFNAAVAGEATGELFF
few	TRBJ2-3	TRBV20-1	.	TGCAGTGCTAGACCTAGCAGGGGCACAGATACGCAGTATTTT	CSARPSRGTDTQYF
.	TRBJ2-1	TRBV7-2	.	TGTGCCAGCAGCTCAGGACAGAGGACCGGATATGAGCAGTTCTTC	CASSSGQRTGYEQFF
.	TRBJ2-1	TRBV7-3	TRBD1	TGTGCCAGCAGCTTATTAGGGGGACAGCTCAATGAGCAGTTCTTC	CASSLLGGQLNEQFF
.	TRBJ2-7	TRBV7-2	.	TGTGCCAGCAGCGCGGACGGGAAAAAATACAATGAGCAGTACTTC	CASSADGKKYNEQYF
many	TRBJ2-7	TRBV6-2/TRBV6-3	.	TGTGCCAGCAGTTACTCGGGCAGCTACGAGCAGTACTTC	CASSYSGSYEQYF
.	TRBJ1-1	TRBV6-6	.	TGTGCCAGCAGTTATGCGGGGGCTGGGAACACTGAAGCTTTCTTT	CASSYAGAGNTEAFF
.	TRBJ1-2	TRBV6-5	TRBD1	TGTGCCAGCAGTTCCGCGACAGGGATAGATGGCTACACCTTC	CASSSATGIDGYTF
.	TRBJ2-7	TRBV6-2/TRBV6-3	TRBD2	TGTGCCAGCACCGCGGGGGGATCGGCCTGCGAGCAGTACTTC	CASTAGGSACEQYF
.	TRBJ2-1	TRBV6-2/TRBV6-3	.	TGTGCCAGCAGTTACTCTCCGCGCTCCTACAATGAGCAGTTCTTC	CASSYSPRSYNEQFF
.	TRBJ2-3	TRBV20-1	.	TGCAGTGCTAAGGTCCTGCGTGGGGGGCCCACAGATACGCAGTATTTT	CSAKVLRGGPTDTQYF
.	TRBJ2-3	TRBV27	TRBD1	TGTGCCAGCAGATTTGGACAGGGGAGGGGAGATACGCAGTATTTT	CASRFGQGRGDTQYF
.	TRBJ2-1	TRBV4-1	.	TGCGCCAGCAGCCGGTCAGAAGGAGCGCTTAACAATGAGCAGTTCTTC	CASSRSEGALNNEQFF
few	TRBJ2-4	TRBV7-2	.	TGTGCCAGCAGCTCAACCCGGGACGCCCTAGCCAAAAACATTCAGTACTTC	CASSSTRDALAKNIQYF
.	TRBJ2-1	TRBV7-2	.	TGTGCCAGCAGCTTAGGAGCCTCCACCGTCAGTGAGCAGTTCTTC	CASSLGASTVSEQFF
.	TRBJ2-1	TRBV10-3	TRBD2	TGTGCCATCAGTGGAGCGGGGGGCCCCTACAATGAGCAGTTCTTC	CAISGAGGPYNEQFF
.	TRBJ2-1	TRBV4-2	.	TGTGCCAGCAGCCAAGAATTAGGTAGCTGGGAACGGGGTAAGCAGTTCTTC	CASSQELGSWERGKQFF
few	TRBJ2-3	TRBV4-3	TRBD1	TGCGCCAGCAGCCACGACAGGGACGGTATTGATACGCAGTATTTT	CASSHDRDGIDTQYF
few	TRBJ2-7	TRBV7-2	TRBD1	TGTGCCAGCAGCTTTGGGACAGGGGGCCGGGAGCAGTACTTC	CASSFGTGGREQYF
many	TRBJ1-1	TRBV7-9	TRBD1	TGTGCCAGCAGCTTAGCTGGACAGGGGATTGGTGGTCATTTCTTT	CASSLAGQGIGGHFF
.	TRBJ1-6	TRBV7-3	.	TGTGCCAGCAGCCTCAACGGGGGGGTCGCTAATTCACCCCTCCACTTT	CASSLNGGVANSPLHF
.	TRBJ2-7	TRBV6-5	.	TGTGCCAGCATGACGAGGGGCAATGAGCAGTACTTC	CASMTRGNEQYF
.	TRBJ2-1	TRBV28	TRBD1	TGTGCCAGCAGCGGGACAGGGGGGGCCTCCTACAATGAGCAGTTCTTC	CASSGTGGASYNEQFF
.	TRBJ2-5	TRBV5-4	.	TGTGCCAGCAGCTTTGAGGGGGAACAGACCCAGTACTTC	CASSFEGEQTQYF
.	TRBJ2-1	TRBV11-2	TRBD1	TGTGCCAGCAGCTTAGGGACAGGGGGCCTTGAGCAGTTCTTC	CASSLGTGGLEQFF
.	TRBJ2-7	TRBV5-1	.	TGCGCCAGCAGCCCCATACCAGGCTATCCCTACGAGCAGTACTTC	CASSPIPGYPYEQYF
.	TRBJ2-5	TRBV9	.	TGTGCCAGCAGCGTAGCTAAGGAGACCCAGTACTTC	CASSVAKETQYF
.	TRBJ2-6	TRBV20-1	.	TGCAGTGCTAGAGGGGCCCCAGGGTGGGGGGCCAACGTCCTGACTTTC	CSARGAPGWGANVLTF
few	TRBJ1-2	TRBV9	.	TGTGCCAGCAGCCCCGGTTCAGGGGCCTATGGCTACACCTTC	CASSPGSGAYGYTF
.	TRBJ2-5	TRBV20-1	TRBD2	TGCAGTGCTAGACTCATCAGACTAGCGGTCGTACAAGAGACCCAGTACTTC	CSARLIRLAVVQETQYF
few	TRBJ2-1	TRBV12-5	TRBD1	TGTGCTAGTGCCCGGGGACAGGGATCGTACAATGAGCAGTTCTTC	CASARGQGSYNEQFF
.	TRBJ1-2	TRBV7-9	.	TGTGCCAGCAGCACCGACGGGTATGGCTACACCTTC	CASSTDGYGYTF
few	TRBJ1-6	TRBV7-8	TRBD1	TGTGCCAGCAGCTGGGGACAGGGGATGAATTCACCCCTCCACTTT	CASSWGQGMNSPLHF
.	TRBJ1-2	TRBV13	TRBD1	TGTGCCAGCTCTCGTGCAAGGGACAGGGAGGGCTACACCTTC	CASSRARDREGYTF
.	TRBJ1-2	TRBV3-1	.	TGTGCCAGCTACGCAAGGGGGGCAGGGCGTCGAGGCTACACCTTC	CASYARGAGRRGYTF
many	TRBJ2-4	TRBV11-1	TRBD1	TGTGCCAGCAGCTCCGGACAGGGGGCCAAAAACATTCAGTACTTC	CASSSGQGAKNIQYF
.	TRBJ2-1	TRBV4-2	TRBD1	TGTGCCAGCAGCCGCCAGGGACAGGGTTCCTACAATGAGCAGTTCTTC	CASSRQGQGSYNEQFF
.	TRBJ2-5	TRBV18	.	TGTGCCAGCTCACCACGGTCGGCGGAAGAGACCCAGTACTTC	CASSPRSAEETQYF
few	TRBJ1-1	TRBV7-2	.	TGTGCCAGCAGCTTCGGGTGGACTGAAGCTTTCTTT	CASSFGWTEAFF